This T cell receptor beta chain came from a study of T-cell reconstitution after alpha-beta-depleted transplantation in children. This CDR3 is built from 14 residues. Germline-derived CDR1 and CDR2 are SGHRS and YFSETQ. Trimming took off 4 bases at V and 7 bases at J, with 14 bases between the two ends. A TCRbeta library incorporating unique molecular identifiers was prepared. MiXCR, run by TCRdb on the PCR reads, gives a single entry per CDR3 protein. Among about 540,000 distinct CDR3 sequences listed, roughly 30% were seen once. This clonotype occurred a few times. The chain couples TRBV5-1 to TRBJ2-2; D call uncertain. Source: PBMCs, taken before TCRalphabeta/CD19-depleted stem cell transplant. This receptor was identified in a boy under two years old with Wiskott-Aldrich syndrome, due to receive a stem cell transplant. CDR3 in amino acids: CASSPVERGGELFF. The CDR3 region has the DNA TGCGCCAGCAGCCCAGTGGAGAGAGGCGGGGAGCTGTTTTTT. Supplemented by reference TRBV5-1 and TRBJ2-2, the full variable domain reads KAGVTQTPRYLIKTRGQQVTLSCSPISGHRSVSWYQQTPGQGLQFLFEYFSETQRNKGNFPGRFSGRQFSNSRSEMNVSTLELGDSALYLCASSPVERGGELFFGEGSRLTVL.